This T cell receptor (beta chain) emerged from a study of T cell repertoires in cytomegalovirus infection. Study at large: Used in the study were CMV epitopes, some recently identified and HLA-C-restricted, others well-studied and HLA-B-restricted. Based on public TCR beta signatures, there were indications of CMV infection and of a matching HLA type.

This clonotype was seen a few times. No antigen is known for it. MiXCR was run by TCRdb on the reads, yielding one entry per CDR3 protein. The table shows fewer than 950,000 distinct CDR3 sequences, with about 31% occurring only once. Study outcomes and limitations: Summed public TCR beta family frequency identified CMV carriers bearing the relevant HLA. Predominance within the ex vivo response was attributable to HLA-C-restricted CMV-specific TCR beta clonotypes.

The CDR3 is 17 residues long. Losses at the gene ends were 5 bases for V and 0 bases for J; bases not matched to a gene: 9. CDR1 and CDR2 (germline): MGHRA, YSYEKL. This receptor was taken from a human donor in good health (CMV status not recorded). Some clones in this sample may be carry-over from other donors' samples. This specimen was cultured CD8+ T cells from PBMCs, taken from culture after CMV antigen stimulation. The chain has TRBV4-1 and TRBJ2-1; TRBD2 matches at 8 bases. CDR3 region: CASSGRGGGSSYNEQFF. The CDR3 DNA reads TGCGCCAGCAGCGGACGAGGCGGGGGGAGCTCCTACAATGAGCAGTTCTTC.